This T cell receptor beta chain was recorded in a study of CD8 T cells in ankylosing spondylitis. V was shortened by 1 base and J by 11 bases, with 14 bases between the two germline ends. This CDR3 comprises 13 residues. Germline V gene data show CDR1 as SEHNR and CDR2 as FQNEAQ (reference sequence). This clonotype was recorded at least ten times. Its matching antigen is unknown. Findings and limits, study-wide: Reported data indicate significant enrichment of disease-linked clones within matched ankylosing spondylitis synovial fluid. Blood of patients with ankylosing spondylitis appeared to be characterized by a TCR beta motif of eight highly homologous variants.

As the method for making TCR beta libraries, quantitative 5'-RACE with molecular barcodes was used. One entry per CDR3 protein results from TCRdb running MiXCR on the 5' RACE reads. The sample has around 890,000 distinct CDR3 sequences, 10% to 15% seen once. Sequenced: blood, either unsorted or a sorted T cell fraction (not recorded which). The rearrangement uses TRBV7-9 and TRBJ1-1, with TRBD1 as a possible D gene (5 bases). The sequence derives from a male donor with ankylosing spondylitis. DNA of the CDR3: TGTGCCAGCAGCTTAGAGGGGCAAACCAAGGCTTTCTTT. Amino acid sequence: CASSLEGQTKAFF.